The present T cell receptor beta chain was sequenced within a study of blood T cell repertoires in COVID-19. On the study more broadly: There were acute and convalescent COVID-19 samples, and they came from the United States, Italy and Spain. Sources were T cells, B-cell-depleted T cells, or PBMCs; the material itself was cDNA or gDNA.

As handled by the study authors: Estimated nucleated cell counts came from reference gene primer amplification. TCRdb keeps only in-frame clones here, not all; method: immunoSEQ multiplex PCR. The V and J calls and clone size come from that table; D and trimming were worked out from the DNA. This sample has approximately 260,000 clones, with 65% to 80% found just once. This clone was counted between two and nine times. The TCR sequence derives from a woman between 40 and 50 years old with active or convalescent COVID-19. The sample was peripheral blood.

In DNA, the CDR3 is TGTGCCAGCACAGGGGACACCGGGGAGCTGTTTTTT. As protein: CASTGDTGELFF. The rearrangement links TRBV7-9 to TRBJ2-2; TRBD1 might be the D (6 bases). The CDR3 sequence is 12 residues long. CDR1 and CDR2 from the germline V gene are SEHNR and FQNEAQ (reference sequence). V lost 7 bases to trimming and J lost 3 bases, with 6 bases between them.